The 17 T cell receptor beta chains below come from one sample, sequenced in a study of blood T cell repertoires in COVID-19. Data came from immunoSEQ multiplex PCR; TCRdb stores just in-frame clones and leaves some out. The sample lists tens of thousands of clones; roughly 82% were seen once. The sequenced sample consisted of peripheral blood. The receptors shown here come from an elderly woman with acute or convalescent COVID-19.

The sample holds a few counts of this clone. V is TRBV7-6 and J is TRBJ1-5; 10 bases are shared with TRBD1. There are 17 residues in the CDR3. Germline V lookup: CDR1 SGHVS, CDR2 FNYEAQ. J lost 4 bases, V lost 1 base, and 7 bases had no gene match. The CDR3, as DNA: TGTGCCAGCAGCTTAGATCAGGGACAGGGGCCAAATCAGCCCCAGCATTTT. The encoded protein is CASSLDQGQGPNQPQHF.

The chain couples TRBV5-1 to TRBJ2-1; 7 positions agree with TRBD2. V lost 4 bases and J lost 0; bases outside the gene matches: 4. There are 15 residues in the CDR3. Germline CDR1 and CDR2: SGHRS and YFSETQ. Here the CDR3 reads CASSPSGNSYNEQFF. DNA of the CDR3: TGCGCCAGCAGCCCTAGCGGAAACTCCTACAATGAGCAGTTCTTC.

This rearrangement joins TRBV5-5 to TRBJ2-5; TRBD1 matches at 7 bases. CDR1 SGHKS and CDR2 YYEKEE come from the germline V gene (reference sequence). The length of the CDR3 is 17 residues. J lost 0 bases, V lost 4 bases, and 12 bases had no gene match. CDR3 coding DNA: TGTGCCAGCAGCCGACCAACAGGGGCAGGGTACCAAGAGACCCAGTACTTC. It codes for CASSRPTGAGYQETQYF.

This clone has only a few counts. The chain is built from TRBV5-1 and TRBJ2-1; 10 bases match TRBD2. V lost 0 bases, J lost 6 bases, and 3 bases stayed unmatched. The CDR3 is 15 amino acids. The germline gives CDR1 SGHRS, CDR2 YFSETQ. CDR3 sequence reads: CASSLDSGRPNEQFF. The CDR3 DNA follows: TGCGCCAGCAGCTTGGATAGCGGGAGGCCCAATGAGCAGTTCTTC. The whole variable domain, remainder taken from reference TRBV5-1 and TRBJ2-1, is KAGVTQTPRYLIKTRGQQVTLSCSPISGHRSVSWYQQTPGQGLQFLFEYFSETQRNKGNFPGRFSGRQFSNSRSEMNVSTLELGDSALYLCASSLDSGRPNEQFFGPGTRLTVL.

The chain couples TRBV5-1 to TRBJ2-7; TRBD1 is a possible D gene (6 bases). The CDR3 has 13 amino acids. CDR1 is SGHRS, CDR2 YFSETQ, per germline. Deletions cut 1 base from V and 1 base from J, with 6 bases between. The chain's CDR3 is CASSLTGSYEQYF. In DNA form, the CDR3 reads TGCGCCAGCAGCTTGACAGGGTCCTACGAGCAGTACTTC.

This chain joins TRBV14 and TRBJ2-6; 7 bases align to TRBD1. V lost 1 base, J lost 0 bases, and 6 bases stayed unmatched. The CDR3 is 18 amino acids. Germline CDR1 reads SGHDN; CDR2 reads FVKESK. The DNA for the CDR3 is TGTGCCAGCAGCCAAGTACCAGGGGGAACCTCTGGGGCCAACGTCCTGACTTTC. Translating gives CASSQVPGGTSGANVLTF.

V gene TRBV19 combines with J gene TRBJ1-5; 9 bases fit TRBD1. Germline V lookup: CDR1 LNHDA, CDR2 SQIVND (reference sequence). The length of the CDR3 is 16 residues. The V and J ends lost 4 bases and 3 bases, in that order; junction bases with no gene match: 7. CDR3 residues: CASSTPDRGNNQPQHF. In DNA form, the CDR3 reads TGTGCCAGTAGTACCCCGGACAGGGGAAACAATCAGCCCCAGCATTTT.

This rearrangement joins TRBV7-2 to TRBJ1-2; 8 nucleotides match TRBD1. V was clipped by 5 bases and J by 8 bases; unmatched bases: 10. The germline V gene encodes CDR1 SGHTA and CDR2 FQGNSA. The CDR3 sequence is 14 residues long. The CDR3 bases are TGTGCCAGCAGCATGAGACAGGGGTTTGGAGGCTACACCTTC. Translated: CASSMRQGFGGYTF.

This clone was detected once. V gene TRBV5-6 combines with J gene TRBJ2-2, with 9 bases matching TRBD2. The germline CDR1 and CDR2 sequences are SGHDT and YYEEEE. This CDR3 contains 15 residues. Losses at the gene ends were 1 base for V and 6 bases for J; bases not matched to a gene: 4. The CDR3 is CASSLTSGPPGELFF. The CDR3 nucleotides read TGTGCCAGCAGCTTGACTAGCGGGCCGCCCGGGGAGCTGTTTTTT.

At least ten counts were recorded for this clone. V is TRBV18 and J is TRBJ1-1; TRBD1 matches at 9 bases. Germline values: CDR1 KGHSH, CDR2 LQKENI. With 2 bases clipped from V and 3 bases from J, the junction kept 7 bases outside the gene matches. The CDR3 runs to 16 residues. The CDR3 here is CASSPGTGLLHTEAFF. The CDR3 nucleotides read TGTGCCAGCTCACCAGGGACAGGGCTGTTACACACTGAAGCTTTCTTT.

This chain joins TRBV19 and TRBJ1-2; 8 nucleotides line up with TRBD1. After removal of 3 bases from V and 3 bases from J, the junction contained 12 bases not matched to a gene. The CDR3 length is 17 residues. CDR1 is LNHDA, CDR2 SQIVND, per germline (reference sequence). CDR3 residues: CASSIDRGPGGHYGYTF. The CDR3 DNA follows: TGTGCCAGTAGTATCGACAGGGGACCGGGGGGACACTATGGCTACACCTTC. The full variable domain, in which reference TRBV19 and TRBJ1-2 provide the parts outside the CDR3, is DGGITQSPKYLFRKEGQNVTLSCEQNLNHDAMYWYRQDPGQGLRLIYYSQIVNDFQKGDIAEGYSVSREKKESFPLTVTSAQKNPTAFYLCASSIDRGPGGHYGYTFGSGTRLTVV.

This chain uses TRBV15 with TRBJ1-2; D perhaps matches TRBD1 (6 bases). The CDR3 consists of 16 residues. In germline, CDR1 is LNHNV, CDR2 YYDKDF (reference sequence). Trimming stripped 2 bases from V and 3 bases from J, with 16 bases between. The CDR3 spells CATSRIQIQGDYGYTF. The CDR3 DNA is TGTGCCACCAGCAGAATCCAGATACAGGGTGACTATGGCTACACCTTC.

This chain's CDR3 is CASSLRGQETQYF. The DNA for the CDR3 is TGTGCCAGCAGTTTAAGGGGGCAAGAGACCCAGTACTTC. V gene TRBV27 combines with J gene TRBJ2-5; D might be TRBD1 (6 bases). There are 13 residues in the CDR3. CDR1 is MNHEY and CDR2 is SMNVEV in the germline V gene (reference sequence). With 2 bases removed from V and 2 bases from J, the gap between germline ends came to 6 bases.

The rearrangement joins TRBV27 to TRBJ2-7; 9 bases map to TRBD1. Germline lookup yields CDR1 MNHEY and CDR2 SMNVEV (reference sequence). The trim removed 4 bases at V and 4 bases at J, leaving 5 bases unmatched. This CDR3 comprises 14 residues. CDR3 nucleotides: TGTGCCAGCAGTTGGGGACAGGGACCTTACGAGCAGTACTTC. It yields the protein CASSWGQGPYEQYF.

The chain recombines TRBV5-5 with TRBJ2-7; 9 bases line up with TRBD2. This CDR3 contains 14 residues. Germline CDR1 and CDR2: SGHKS and YYEKEE (reference sequence). V was pared by 6 bases and J by 6 bases, with 10 bases of the junction left unmatched. The CDR3 sequence is CASTTLAGASEQYF. CDR3 coding DNA: TGTGCCAGCACAACCTTAGCGGGAGCTAGCGAGCAGTACTTC.

This chain links TRBV2 with TRBJ2-3, with 14 bases that match TRBD2. Trimming took 4 bases from V and 7 from J; bases not matched to a gene: 7. The CDR3 extends over 16 amino acids. CDR1 and CDR2 (germline): SNHLY, FYNNEI. The CDR3 sequence: CASSALTSGRAYTQYF. DNA for the CDR3: TGTGCCAGCAGTGCATTGACTAGCGGGAGGGCCTATACGCAGTATTTT. Together with reference TRBV2 and TRBJ2-3, the CDR3 gives the full variable domain: EPEVTQTPSHQVTQMGQEVILRCVPISNHLYFYWYRQILGQKVEFLVSFYNNEISEKSEIFDDQFSVERPDGSNFTLKIRSTKLEDSAMYFCASSALTSGRAYTQYFGPGTRLTVL.

About this clone: The junction departs from the called germline gene at one end, perhaps through a read error. The V and J genes are TRBV6-2 or TRBV6-3 and TRBJ2-1; the D gene is possibly TRBD2 (6 bases). Germline values: CDR1 MNHEY, CDR2 SVGEGT. The CDR3 loop spans 13 amino acids. This chain's CDR3 is CASSYAPGLPLIF. CDR3 coding DNA: TGTGCCAGCAGTTACGCGCCGGGACTCCCTCTTATCTTC.